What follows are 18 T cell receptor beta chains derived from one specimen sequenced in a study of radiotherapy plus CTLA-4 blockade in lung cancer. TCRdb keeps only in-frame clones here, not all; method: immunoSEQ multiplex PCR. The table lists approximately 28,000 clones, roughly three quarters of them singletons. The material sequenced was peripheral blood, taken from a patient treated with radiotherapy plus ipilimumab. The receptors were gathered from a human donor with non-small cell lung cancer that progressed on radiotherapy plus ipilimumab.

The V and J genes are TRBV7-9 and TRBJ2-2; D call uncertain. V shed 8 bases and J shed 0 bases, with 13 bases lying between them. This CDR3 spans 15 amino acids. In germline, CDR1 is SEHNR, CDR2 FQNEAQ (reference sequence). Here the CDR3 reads CASGTQAPNTGELFF. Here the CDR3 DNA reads TGTGCCAGCGGAACTCAAGCGCCGAACACCGGGGAGCTGTTTTTT.

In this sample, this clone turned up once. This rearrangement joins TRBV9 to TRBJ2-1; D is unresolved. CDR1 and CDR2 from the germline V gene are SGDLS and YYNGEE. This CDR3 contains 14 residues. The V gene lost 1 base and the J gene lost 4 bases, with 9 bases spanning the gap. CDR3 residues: CASSVQASYNEQFF. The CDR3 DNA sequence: TGTGCCAGCAGCGTACAAGCATCGTACAATGAGCAGTTCTTC.

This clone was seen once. The CDR3 sequence: CASSLSALHDEQFF. The CDR3 DNA reads TGTGCCAGCAGTTTATCGGCGCTACACGATGAGCAGTTCTTC. The rearrangement joins TRBV28 to TRBJ2-1; D call uncertain. V was shortened by 1 base and J by 8 bases, with 12 bases between the two germline ends. Germline V CDR1 and CDR2: MDHEN, SYDVKM. This CDR3 contains 14 residues.

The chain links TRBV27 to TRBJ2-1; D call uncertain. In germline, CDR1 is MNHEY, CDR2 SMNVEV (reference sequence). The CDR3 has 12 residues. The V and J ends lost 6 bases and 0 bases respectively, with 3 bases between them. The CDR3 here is CASSGSYNEQFF. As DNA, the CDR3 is TGTGCCAGCAGCGGCTCCTACAATGAGCAGTTCTTC.

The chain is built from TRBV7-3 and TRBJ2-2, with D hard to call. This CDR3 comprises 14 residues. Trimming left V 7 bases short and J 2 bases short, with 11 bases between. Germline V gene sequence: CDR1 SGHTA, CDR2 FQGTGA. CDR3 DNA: TGTGCCAGCACCCCGGGTCCTAACACCGGGGAGCTGTTTTTT. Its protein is CASTPGPNTGELFF.

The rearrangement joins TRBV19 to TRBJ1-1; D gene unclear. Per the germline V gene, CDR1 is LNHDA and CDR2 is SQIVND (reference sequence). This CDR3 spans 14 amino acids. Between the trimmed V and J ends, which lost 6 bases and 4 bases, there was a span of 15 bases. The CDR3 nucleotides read TGTGCCAGTAGCAGAGTGGAAAGTGTCACTGAAGCTTTCTTT. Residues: CASSRVESVTEAFF.

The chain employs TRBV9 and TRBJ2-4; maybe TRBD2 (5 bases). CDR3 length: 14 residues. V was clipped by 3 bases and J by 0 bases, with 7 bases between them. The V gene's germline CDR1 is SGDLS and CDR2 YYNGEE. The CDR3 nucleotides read TGTGCCAGCAGCGCCGGACTAGCCAAAAACATTCAGTACTTC. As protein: CASSAGLAKNIQYF.

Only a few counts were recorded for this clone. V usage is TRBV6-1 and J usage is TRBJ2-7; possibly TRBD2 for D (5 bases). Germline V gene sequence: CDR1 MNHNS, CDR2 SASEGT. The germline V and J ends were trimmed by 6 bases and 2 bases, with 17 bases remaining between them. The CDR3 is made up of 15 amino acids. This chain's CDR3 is CASSPPGNAAYEQYF. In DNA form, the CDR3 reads TGTGCCAGCAGCCCTCCCGGGAACGCGGCCTACGAGCAGTACTTC.

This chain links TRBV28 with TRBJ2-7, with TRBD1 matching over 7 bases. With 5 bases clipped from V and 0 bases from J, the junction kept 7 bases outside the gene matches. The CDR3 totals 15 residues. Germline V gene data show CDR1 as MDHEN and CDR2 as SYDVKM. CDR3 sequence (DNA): TGTGCCAGCAGTCCGTGGGACAGTAGCTCCTACGAGCAGTACTTC. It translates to CASSPWDSSSYEQYF.

The CDR3 sequence: CASSLAAGGMNTEAFF. DNA for the CDR3: TGTGCCAGCAGCTTAGCGGCAGGAGGAATGAACACTGAAGCTTTCTTT. The genes are TRBV7-9 and TRBJ1-1; D call uncertain. The CDR3 extends over 16 amino acids. CDR1 and CDR2 from the germline V gene are SEHNR and FQNEAQ (reference sequence). V lost 0 bases, J lost 0 bases, and 11 bases lay in between.

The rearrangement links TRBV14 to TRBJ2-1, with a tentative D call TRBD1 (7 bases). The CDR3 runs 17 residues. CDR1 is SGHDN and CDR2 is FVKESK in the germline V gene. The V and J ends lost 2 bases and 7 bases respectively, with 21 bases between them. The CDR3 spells CASSQKVSRGAGNEQFF. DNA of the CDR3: TGTGCCAGCAGCCAAAAGGTCTCCAGGGGGGCCGGGAATGAGCAGTTCTTC.

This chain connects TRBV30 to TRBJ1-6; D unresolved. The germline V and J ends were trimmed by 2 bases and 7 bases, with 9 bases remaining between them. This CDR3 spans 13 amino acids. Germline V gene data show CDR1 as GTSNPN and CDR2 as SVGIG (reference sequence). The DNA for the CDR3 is TGTGCCTGGAGTAGTACAGCAAATTCACCCCTCCACTTT. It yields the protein CAWSSTANSPLHF.

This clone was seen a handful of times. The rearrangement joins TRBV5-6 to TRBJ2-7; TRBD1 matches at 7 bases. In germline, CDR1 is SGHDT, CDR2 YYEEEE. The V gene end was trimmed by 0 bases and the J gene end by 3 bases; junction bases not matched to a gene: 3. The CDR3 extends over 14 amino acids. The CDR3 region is CASSLAPGGYEQYF. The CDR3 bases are TGTGCCAGCAGCTTGGCCCCAGGGGGCTACGAGCAGTACTTC.

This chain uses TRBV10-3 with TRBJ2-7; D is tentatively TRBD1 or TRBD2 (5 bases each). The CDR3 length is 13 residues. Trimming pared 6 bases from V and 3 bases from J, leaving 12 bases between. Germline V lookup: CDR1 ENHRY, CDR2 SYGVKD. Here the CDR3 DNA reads TGTGCCATCAGGGCAAGGGACGGCTACGAGCAGTACTTC. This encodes CAIRARDGYEQYF.

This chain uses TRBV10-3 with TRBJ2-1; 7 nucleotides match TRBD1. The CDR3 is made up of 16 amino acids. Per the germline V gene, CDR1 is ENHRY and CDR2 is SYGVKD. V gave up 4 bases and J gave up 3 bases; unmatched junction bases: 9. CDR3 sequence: CAISGTTGVDYNEQFF. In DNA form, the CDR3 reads TGTGCCATCAGTGGAACTACAGGGGTGGACTACAATGAGCAGTTCTTC.

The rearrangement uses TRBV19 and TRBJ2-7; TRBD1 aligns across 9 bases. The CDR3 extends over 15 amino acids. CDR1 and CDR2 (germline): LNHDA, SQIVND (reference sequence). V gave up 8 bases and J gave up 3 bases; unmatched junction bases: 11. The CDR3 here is CASGRTGDMVYEQYF. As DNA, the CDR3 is TGTGCCAGTGGCAGGACAGGGGATATGGTCTACGAGCAGTACTTC.

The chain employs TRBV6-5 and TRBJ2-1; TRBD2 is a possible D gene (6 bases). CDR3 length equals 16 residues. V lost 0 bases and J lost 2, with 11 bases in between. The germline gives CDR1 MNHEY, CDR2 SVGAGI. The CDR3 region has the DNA TGTGCCAGCAGTTACTCGATGGGGGAGGCCTACAATGAGCAGTTCTTC. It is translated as CASSYSMGEAYNEQFF.

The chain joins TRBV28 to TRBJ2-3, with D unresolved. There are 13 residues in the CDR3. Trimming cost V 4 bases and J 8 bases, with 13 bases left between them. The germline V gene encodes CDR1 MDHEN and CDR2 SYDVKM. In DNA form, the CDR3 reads TGTGCCAGCAGTTCCCTCGGGTCGTCTACGCAGTATTTT. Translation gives CASSSLGSSTQYF. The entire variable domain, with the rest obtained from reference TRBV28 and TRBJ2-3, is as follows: DVKVTQSSRYLVKRTGEKVFLECVQDMDHENMFWYRQDPGLGLRLIYFSYDVKMKEKGDIPEGYSVSREKKERFSLILESASTNQTSMYLCASSSLGSSTQYFGPGTRLTVL.